One and the same sample provided the 29 T cell receptor beta chains below, sequenced in a study of regulatory T cells in long-lasting Graves disease (dated by TCRdb to the early 2020s). Library construction relied on multiplex PCR. Sequencing used an Illumina HiSeq 4000. To build TCR beta libraries, CDR3 regions were amplified by Arm-PCR using iRepertoire HTBI primers. In TCRdb, the public reads were trimmed at Q25 with fastp and aligned with MiXCR, with productive beta chains retained. One record per CDR3 amino acid sequence lists the most common genes and DNA. Within this sample are around 320,000 distinct CDR3 sequences, with approximately 15% of them counted one time only. The top ten clones comprise about 32% of the sample. Per the publication, the time point label means: newly diagnosed GD, antithyroid drugs for less than 3 months. For both TCR sequencing and RNA sequencing, RNA was extracted from PBMCs using TRIzol.

Separately, the same data were catalogued under a study of T cells in Graves' hyperthyroidism and ophthalmopathy.

The source material was peripheral blood mononuclear cells (PBMCs), sampled at new diagnosis, from a patient treated with antithyroid drugs. These receptors were taken from a man aged 35 to 55 with Graves disease. Donor details come from another sample of the same person, matched by shared clones.

This chain uses TRBV20-1 with TRBJ1-5; 8 nucleotides line up with TRBD1. The CDR3 is made up of 13 amino acids. Unmatched junction bases numbered 4, after V lost 4 bases and J lost 5 bases. Germline assignment: CDR1 DFQATT and CDR2 SNEGSKA (reference sequence). The CDR3 loop reads CSAKRDRYQPQHF. The CDR3 DNA reads as TGCAGTGCTAAGCGGGACAGGTATCAGCCCCAGCATTTT.

This clonotype showed up many times. This rearrangement joins TRBV6-2 or TRBV6-3 to TRBJ1-2; D gene ambiguous. The CDR3 consists of 14 residues. Between the trimmed V and J ends, which lost 0 bases and 8 bases, there was a span of 13 bases. Germline lookup yields CDR1 MNHEY and CDR2 SVGEGT. The CDR3 is CASSYSLDALGYTF. In DNA form, the CDR3 reads TGTGCCAGCAGTTACTCGTTGGATGCCCTCGGCTACACCTTC.

At least ten counts were recorded for this clonotype. The chain is built from TRBV12-3 or TRBV12-4 and TRBJ2-2; D might be TRBD1 or TRBD2, each matching 5 bases. The germline V and J ends were trimmed by 5 bases and 5 bases, with 15 bases remaining between them. The CDR3 length is 15 residues. This chain's CDR3 is CASSLPGHGTGELFF. The DNA of the CDR3 is TGTGCCAGCAGTCTACCGGGGCATGGAACCGGGGAGCTGTTTTTT.

There are many counts of this clonotype. The V call is TRBV12-3 or TRBV12-4, the J call TRBJ1-4; unclear D gene. The CDR3 has 15 residues. V lost 5 bases and J 3 bases, leaving 13 bases between the germline ends. The CDR3 nucleotides read TGTGCCAGCAGTAACGGCCACCGCCCTAATGAAAAACTGTTTTTT. Its translation is CASSNGHRPNEKLFF.

This clonotype was seen repeatedly, ten times or more. The chain carries TRBV28 and TRBJ1-2; a possible D gene is TRBD1 (6 bases). Trimming stripped 6 bases from V and 4 bases from J, with 15 bases between. Germline V gene data show CDR1 as MDHEN and CDR2 as SYDVKM. The CDR3 runs to 14 residues. CDR3: CASREGGGFYGYTF. Here the CDR3 DNA reads TGTGCCAGCAGAGAAGGTGGGGGCTTCTATGGCTACACCTTC.

The chain uses TRBV7-9 and TRBJ2-2; 8 positions match TRBD2. The germline gives CDR1 SEHNR, CDR2 FQNEAQ (reference sequence). This CDR3 contains 15 residues. Trimming cost V 8 bases and J 3 bases; bases outside gene matches: 8. In DNA form, the CDR3 reads TGTGCCAGCTCCCCCTCGGGGGGGCACACCGGGGAGCTGTTTTTT. It encodes CASSPSGGHTGELFF. Full variable domain (outside the CDR3, taken from reference TRBV7-9 and TRBJ2-2): DTGVSQNPRHKITKRGQNVTFRCDPISEHNRLYWYRQTLGQGPEFLTYFQNEAQLEKSRLLSDRFSAERPKGSFSTLEIQRTEQGDSAMYLCASSPSGGHTGELFFGEGSRLTVL.

The table lists this clonotype with many counts. The rearrangement joins TRBV18 to TRBJ1-1, with D unresolved. Trimming pared 4 bases from V and 5 bases from J, leaving 17 bases between. Germline V lookup: CDR1 KGHSH, CDR2 LQKENI. CDR3 length: 15 amino acids. The CDR3 bases are TGTGCCAGCTCACTGGATAGCGGCGGGAGGACTGAAGCTTTCTTT. It translates to CASSLDSGGRTEAFF.

This clonotype was detected only a few times. The gene calls are TRBV5-1 and TRBJ2-5; 10 nucleotides agree with TRBD1. The CDR3 runs 15 residues. Germline V gene sequence: CDR1 SGHRS, CDR2 YFSETQ. Germline trimming cut 0 bases from V and 5 bases from J; bases unmatched to any gene: 4. CDR3 bases: TGCGCCAGCAGCTTGGATCCGGGACAGGGGGAGACCCAGTACTTC. Translation: CASSLDPGQGETQYF. The entire variable domain, with the rest obtained from reference TRBV5-1 and TRBJ2-5, is as follows: KAGVTQTPRYLIKTRGQQVTLSCSPISGHRSVSWYQQTPGQGLQFLFEYFSETQRNKGNFPGRFSGRQFSNSRSEMNVSTLELGDSALYLCASSLDPGQGETQYFGPGTRLLVL.

This chain connects TRBV10-3 to TRBJ1-6; D ambiguous. V shed 10 bases and J shed 0 bases, with 7 bases lying between them. This CDR3 spans 13 amino acids. Per germline, CDR1 ENHRY and CDR2 SYGVKD. The CDR3 reads CATGSSYNSPLHF. DNA for the CDR3: TGTGCCACGGGGAGCTCCTATAATTCACCCCTCCACTTT.

This clonotype showed up many times. V is TRBV6-2 or TRBV6-3 and J is TRBJ2-2, with D maybe TRBD2 (6 bases). In germline, CDR1 is MNHEY, CDR2 SVGEGT. The CDR3 has 14 residues. V was clipped by 2 bases and J by 6 bases, with 10 bases between them. The CDR3 is CASSYRGEAGELFF. CDR3 DNA sequence: TGTGCCAGCAGTTACCGAGGGGAGGCCGGGGAGCTGTTTTTT.

V and J are TRBV18 and TRBJ2-1; a possible D gene is TRBD2 (5 bases). The V and J ends lost 6 bases and 5 bases respectively, with 20 bases between them. The CDR3 has 16 amino acids. Germline values: CDR1 KGHSH, CDR2 LQKENI. The CDR3 is CASSPMSPEVDNEQFF. The CDR3 nucleotides are TGTGCCAGCTCTCCTATGTCCCCGGAGGTGGACAATGAGCAGTTCTTC.

Comment on this clonotype: Given a much more abundant clone one base away, this may be a read error. V usage is TRBV12-5 and J usage is TRBJ1-6, with 8 bases lining up with TRBD1. Germline trimming cut 0 bases from V and 8 bases from J; bases unmatched to any gene: 6. CDR3 length: 16 amino acids. The germline V gene encodes CDR1 LGHNT and CDR2 FRNRAP. CDR3 amino acids: CASGLVKGQVDSPLHF. CDR3 in DNA: TGTGCTAGTGGTTTGGTAAAGGGACAGGTGGATTCACCCCTCCACTTT.

This clonotype was found many times. The chain recombines TRBV24-1 with TRBJ2-3; possibly TRBD1 or TRBD2 for D (5 bases each). V was trimmed by 6 bases and J by 0 bases, leaving 12 bases between them. The CDR3 is made up of 15 amino acids. Germline V gene data show CDR1 as KGHDR and CDR2 as SFDVKD. CDR3 sequence reads: CATSFGTGSTDTQYF. In DNA, the CDR3 is TGTGCCACCAGTTTCGGGACCGGGAGCACAGATACGCAGTATTTT.

There are many counts of this clonotype. The chain employs TRBV6-5 and TRBJ1-4; tentatively, D is TRBD1 (6 bases). The V and J ends lost 0 bases and 5 bases respectively, with 10 bases between them. Germline lookup yields CDR1 MNHEY and CDR2 SVGAGI. This CDR3 comprises 15 residues. CDR3 sequence reads: CASSYSTGPNEKLFF. CDR3 sequence (DNA): TGTGCCAGCAGTTACTCGACAGGCCCCAATGAAAAACTGTTTTTT.

This CDR3 is CASSDPGQGVEAFF. CDR3 DNA sequence: TGCGCCAGCAGTGACCCGGGACAGGGGGTTGAAGCTTTCTTT. V usage is TRBV5-1 and J usage is TRBJ1-1; 11 bases match TRBD1. Germline V gene lookup returns CDR1 SGHRS and CDR2 YFSETQ. V trimming: 5 bases; J trimming: 7 bases; junction bases outside the gene matches: 7. The CDR3 extends over 14 amino acids.

This clonotype was counted ten times or more. The rearrangement uses TRBV2 and TRBJ2-1; D gene ambiguous. The DNA end favors TRBJ2-5, so the J call may be wrong. The CDR3 is 11 residues long. Germline CDR1 is SNHLY and CDR2 is FYNNEI. The CDR3 reads CASSARETQYF. CDR3 nucleotides: TGTGCCAGCAGTGCGCGCGAGACCCAGTACTTC.

This clonotype was seen just once. This sequence joins TRBV2 and TRBJ2-1; tentatively, D is TRBD2 (6 bases). Between the trimmed V and J ends, which lost 6 bases and 9 bases, there was a span of 18 bases. Per the germline V gene, CDR1 is SNHLY and CDR2 is FYNNEI. This CDR3 has 14 residues. In DNA form, the CDR3 reads TGTGCCAGCAGCCCCGGGACTTTGCGGGCTGAGCAGTTCTTC. This gives the protein CASSPGTLRAEQFF.

In this sample, this clonotype turned up many times. V is TRBV5-1 and J is TRBJ1-1, with D unresolved. Trimming removed 3 bases from V and 0 bases from J, with 9 bases in between. Germline CDR1 reads SGHRS; CDR2 reads YFSETQ. This CDR3 region has 14 residues. As DNA, the CDR3 is TGCGCCAGCAGCTCAAAGACGGTGAACACTGAAGCTTTCTTT. It yields the protein CASSSKTVNTEAFF.

The CDR3 DNA follows: TGTGCCACCAGCAGAGTGATAGATTCTGGGGCTTTCTTT. It yields the protein CATSRVIDSGAFF. The rearrangement joins TRBV15 to TRBJ1-1; D is undetermined. V was cut by 1 base and J by 11 bases, with 14 bases left in between. The germline V gene encodes CDR1 LNHNV and CDR2 YYDKDF (reference sequence). This CDR3 region has 13 residues.

To note about this clonotype: The junction departs from the called germline gene at one end, perhaps through a read error. This chain uses TRBV30 with TRBJ2-4; 9 bases are a match to TRBD1. The CDR3 loop spans 12 amino acids. Looked up from germline, CDR1 is GTSNPN and CDR2 is SVGIG (reference sequence). The chain's CDR3 is CAWAGTGIIQCF. DNA for the CDR3: TGTGCCTGGGCCGGGACAGGGATCATTCAGTGCTTC. Using reference TRBV30 and TRBJ2-4 for the parts outside the CDR3, the full variable domain is SQTIHQWPATLVQPVGSPLSLECTVEGTSNPNLYWYRQAAGRGLQLLFYSVGIGQISSEVPQNLSASRPQDRQFILSSKKLLLSDSGFYLCAWAGTGIIQCFGAGTRLSVL.

Comment on this clonotype: A much larger clone lies one base from this, so it may be a read error. CDR3 DNA sequence: TGTGCCAGCAGCCCCGCCTGGACAGGTAAAAACGACGAGGAGTACTTC. Translation gives CASSPAWTGKNDEEYF. The chain combines TRBV6-1 with TRBJ2-3, with 7 positions matching TRBD1. The CDR3 is 16 amino acids. Looked up from germline, CDR1 is MNHNS and CDR2 is SASEGT.

This clonotype came up many times. This chain uses TRBV7-2 with TRBJ2-3; D could derive from TRBD1 or TRBD2 (5 bases each). Trimming left V 8 bases short and J 0 bases short, with 12 bases between. CDR1 is SGHTA, CDR2 FQGNSA, per germline. The CDR3 is made up of 14 amino acids. The CDR3, as DNA: TGTGCCAGCCTCTGGGACCGCAGCACAGATACGCAGTATTTT. Protein sequence: CASLWDRSTDTQYF.

This clonotype was counted many times. The chain has TRBV5-5 and TRBJ2-3, with D uncertain. Germline CDR1 reads SGHKS; CDR2 reads YYEKEE (reference sequence). V was shortened by 1 base and J by 4 bases, with 10 bases between the two germline ends. The CDR3 runs 14 residues. CDR3 coding DNA: TGTGCCAGCAGCTTGAGGTTTCGGGCAGATACGCAGTATTTT. Residues: CASSLRFRADTQYF.

The chain couples TRBV9 to TRBJ2-2; perhaps TRBD2 as D (5 bases). CDR3 size: 17 residues. The germline V gene has CDR1 SGDLS and CDR2 YYNGEE. V lost 0 bases and J 0 bases, leaving 12 bases between the germline ends. The CDR3 reads CASSVVRGSANTGELFF. The CDR3 nucleotides read TGTGCCAGCAGCGTAGTGAGAGGGAGCGCGAACACCGGGGAGCTGTTTTTT. Variable domain in full (rest from reference TRBV9 and TRBJ2-2): DSGVTQTPKHLITATGQRVTLRCSPRSGDLSVYWYQQSLDQGLQFLIQYYNGEERAKGNILERFSAQQFPDLHSELNLSSLELGDSALYFCASSVVRGSANTGELFFGEGSRLTVL.

This clonotype was found many times. The genes are TRBV28 and TRBJ2-5, with TRBD2 identical over 11 bases. There are 15 residues in the CDR3. Germline-derived CDR1 and CDR2 are MDHEN and SYDVKM. Germline trimming cut 8 bases from V and 5 bases from J; bases unmatched to any gene: 10. The DNA of the CDR3 is TGTGCCAGCCCTCCTAGCGGGGGGAATTTGGAGACCCAGTACTTC. Protein sequence: CASPPSGGNLETQYF.

In its sample, this clonotype was seen many times. The junction differs from germline at one of its ends, possibly a read error. The rearrangement links TRBV5-1 to TRBJ2-2; D is uncertain. The germline V gene encodes CDR1 SGHRS and CDR2 YFSETQ. This CDR3 contains 13 residues. Here the CDR3 DNA reads TGTGCCAGCAGCTTAGGGCACACCGGGGAGCTGTTTTTT. It codes for CASSLGHTGELFF.

In this sample, this clonotype turned up a few times. V is TRBV20-1 and J is TRBJ1-1, with D uncertain. The CDR3 covers 15 residues. From germline, CDR1 is DFQATT and CDR2 SNEGSKA (reference sequence). Trimming took 0 bases from V and 4 from J, leaving 15 bases between them. In nucleotides, the CDR3 is TGCAGTGCTAGAGAGTTCGGCCGTGGGGTCACTGAAGCTTTCTTT. It specifies CSAREFGRGVTEAFF.

The chain carries TRBV19 and TRBJ1-1; TRBD1 might be the D (6 bases). Between the trimmed V and J ends, which lost 11 bases and 0 bases, there was a span of 25 bases. Germline V gene data show CDR1 as LNHDA and CDR2 as SQIVND (reference sequence). This CDR3 is 17 amino acids long. CDR3 DNA sequence: TGTGCCGGCAAGACCGGGGGGCCGGGACGGATGAACACTGAAGCTTTCTTT. Its translation: CAGKTGGPGRMNTEAFF.

This clonotype was observed many times. The chain links TRBV5-5 to TRBJ1-1; TRBD1 matches 11 bases. CDR1 and CDR2 (germline): SGHKS, YYEKEE (reference sequence). The junction had 6 bases not matched to a gene; V was cut back by 4 bases and J by 4 bases. The CDR3 is 15 residues long. CDR3: CASSGRTGGGTEAFF. In DNA form, the CDR3 reads TGTGCCAGCAGCGGGCGGACAGGGGGCGGCACTGAAGCTTTCTTT.